Listed here are 17 T cell receptor beta chains from one sample, sequenced in a study of OX40 agonist ivuxolimab in advanced cancers. Preparation of the library involved the immunoSEQ multiplex PCR assay. TCRdb stores this immuneACCESS table with in-frame sequences only. Part of the clones is absent; in the studies checked, under half of the shortfall reflects unresolved V genes, and no reason is known for the rest. The sample table holds 90,000 to 100,000 clones, of which about four fifths were seen once. In total, the top ten clones hold more than 1.2% of the sample. The sample consisted of CD4+ or CD8+ T cells sorted from blood, taken in a trial of the OX40 agonist ivuxolimab. All receptors come from an adult with an advanced solid tumor such as melanoma, head and neck, liver or kidney cancer.

This clone was detected many times. This chain links TRBV30 with TRBJ1-1; 8 bases are shared with TRBD1. The germline gives CDR1 GTSNPN, CDR2 SVGIG (reference sequence). The CDR3 has 15 amino acids. After removal of 0 bases from V and 4 bases from J, the junction contained 7 bases not matched to a gene. The CDR3 is CAWSVQGGMSTEAFF. CDR3 nucleotide sequence: TGTGCCTGGAGTGTACAGGGGGGGATGAGCACTGAAGCTTTCTTT.

CDR3 sequence: CASSKGGKYEQYF. The CDR3 bases are TGTGCCAGCAGCAAGGGGGGAAAGTACGAGCAGTACTTC. The gene calls are TRBV11-3 and TRBJ2-7; D might be TRBD1 or TRBD2, each matching 6 bases. Germline V gene lookup returns CDR1 SGHNT and CDR2 YENEEA. Trimming took off 5 bases at V and 4 bases at J, with 12 bases between the two ends. The CDR3 has 13 residues.

The V gene is TRBV7-6, the J gene TRBJ1-2, with D possibly being TRBD1 (6 bases). The germline gives CDR1 SGHVS, CDR2 FNYEAQ. V shed 2 bases and J shed 3 bases, with 13 bases lying between them. The CDR3 has 15 amino acids. The CDR3, as DNA: TGTGCCAGCAGCTTAACAGGGACCGCCGACTATGGCTACACCTTC. Protein product: CASSLTGTADYGYTF.

The chain employs TRBV7-3 and TRBJ2-6, with unresolved D. V gave up 4 bases and J gave up 0 bases, with 10 bases separating them. This CDR3 has 16 residues. Germline assignment: CDR1 SGHTA and CDR2 FQGTGA. CDR3 loop: CASSSLAGSGANVLTF. CDR3 bases: TGTGCCAGCAGCTCCCTTGCCGGCTCTGGGGCCAACGTCCTGACTTTC.

This clone was seen a few times. The chain combines TRBV5-6 with TRBJ1-1, with TRBD1 identical over 8 bases. V gave up 3 bases and J gave up 5 bases; unmatched junction bases: 12. CDR3 length equals 16 residues. Germline V gives CDR1 SGHDT, CDR2 YYEEEE. CDR3 loop: CASSSDRVPLTTEAFF. The CDR3 DNA reads TGTGCCAGCAGCTCGGACAGGGTCCCCCTTACGACTGAAGCTTTCTTT.

The rearrangement links TRBV4-1 to TRBJ2-1; D gene ambiguous. CDR1 is MGHRA and CDR2 is YSYEKL in the germline V gene. V lost 0 bases and J 6 bases, leaving 15 bases between the germline ends. CDR3 length: 16 amino acids. The CDR3 bases are TGCGCCAGCAGCCAAGAGGGCACCCCCATCGGCAATGAGCAGTTCTTC. Translating gives CASSQEGTPIGNEQFF.

This clone was seen many times. The chain combines TRBV20-1 with TRBJ1-2; D gene unclear. Germline V gene lookup returns CDR1 DFQATT and CDR2 SNEGSKA (reference sequence). This CDR3 comprises 11 residues. The V gene lost 1 base and the J gene lost 5 bases, with 5 bases spanning the gap. CDR3 sequence: CSARVGYGYTF. The CDR3 DNA reads as TGCAGTGCTAGAGTGGGTTATGGCTACACCTTC.

The chain has TRBV19 and TRBJ2-5, with 10 bases aligning to TRBD2. The CDR3 runs to 15 residues. Germline CDR1 LNHDA, CDR2 SQIVND (reference sequence). The V and J ends lost 5 bases and 4 bases, in that order; junction bases with no gene match: 7. CDR3 nucleotide sequence: TGTGCCAGTAGTGTCCTAGCGGGAGTTGCAGAGACCCAGTACTTC. This sequence encodes CASSVLAGVAETQYF.

This chain joins TRBV9 and TRBJ2-3; 8 nucleotides match TRBD2. This CDR3 comprises 16 residues. Unmatched junction bases numbered 9, after V lost 4 bases and J lost 2 bases. Per the germline V gene, CDR1 is SGDLS and CDR2 is YYNGEE. In DNA, the CDR3 is TGTGCCAGCAGCCCAGGACTAGCCAGTTACACAGATACGCAGTATTTT. This gives the protein CASSPGLASYTDTQYF. The full variable domain, its missing parts supplied by reference TRBV9 and TRBJ2-3, is DSGVTQTPKHLITATGQRVTLRCSPRSGDLSVYWYQQSLDQGLQFLIQYYNGEERAKGNILERFSAQQFPDLHSELNLSSLELGDSALYFCASSPGLASYTDTQYFGPGTRLTVL.

The count of this clone is one. The chain employs TRBV19 and TRBJ1-1; 7 bases are a match to TRBD1. This CDR3 contains 15 residues. The V gene's germline CDR1 is LNHDA and CDR2 SQIVND (reference sequence). Trimming took 9 bases from V and 2 from J; bases not matched to a gene: 12. The CDR3 nucleotides read TGTGCCAGCTCTTCCGGGACAGTCATAAACACTGAAGCTTTCTTT. Translating gives CASSSGTVINTEAFF.

This chain joins TRBV13 and TRBJ2-1; D may be TRBD1 or TRBD2 (5 bases each). In germline, CDR1 is PRHDT, CDR2 FYEKMQ (reference sequence). The CDR3 spans 16 residues. Trimming left V 5 bases short and J 7 bases short, with 21 bases between. CDR3 coding DNA: TGTGCCAGCAGCCGCCTGGGATCGGGACGGAAGAATGAGCAGTTCTTC. Translated: CASSRLGSGRKNEQFF. Using reference TRBV13 and TRBJ2-1 for the parts outside the CDR3, the full variable domain is AAGVIQSPRHLIKEKRETATLKCYPIPRHDTVYWYQQGPGQDPQFLISFYEKMQSDKGSIPDRFSAQQFSDYHSELNMSSLELGDSALYFCASSRLGSGRKNEQFFGPGTRLTVL.

V is TRBV7-9 and J is TRBJ2-7; no clear D gene. The CDR3 consists of 15 residues. From germline, CDR1 is SEHNR and CDR2 FQNEAQ (reference sequence). Trimming shortened V by 4 bases and J by 2 bases, and 15 bases separated the two germline ends. This CDR3 is CASSSLWGNAYEQYF. DNA for the CDR3: TGTGCCAGCAGCTCGCTGTGGGGAAATGCCTACGAGCAGTACTTC.

The chain uses TRBV7-3 and TRBJ2-7; 8 bases line up with TRBD2. The germline V gene encodes CDR1 SGHTA and CDR2 FQGTGA. V was clipped by 4 bases and J by 5 bases; unmatched bases: 4. This CDR3 is built from 13 residues. The CDR3, as DNA: TGTGCCAGCAGCTCCACGGGGGGGAACGAGCAGTACTTC. This translates into CASSSTGGNEQYF.

The count of this clone is one. This chain connects TRBV6-5 to TRBJ2-2; D is possibly TRBD1 or TRBD2 (5 bases each). V was cut by 7 bases and J by 2 bases, with 11 bases left in between. Germline V gene data show CDR1 as MNHEY and CDR2 as SVGAGI. The CDR3 length is 14 residues. The CDR3 reads CASIRDGNTGELFF. Here the CDR3 DNA reads TGTGCCAGCATTAGGGACGGTAACACCGGGGAGCTGTTTTTT.

The V call is TRBV11-3, the J call TRBJ2-3; D perhaps matches TRBD1 (5 bases). This CDR3 is 14 amino acids long. The ends were cut back, 4 bases at V and 4 bases at J, with 12 bases in the middle. Germline V gives CDR1 SGHNT, CDR2 YENEEA. Here the CDR3 reads CASSSQGYPDTQYF. The CDR3 nucleotides read TGTGCCAGCAGCTCTCAGGGATACCCAGATACGCAGTATTTT.

V gene TRBV7-2 combines with J gene TRBJ2-3, with D unresolved. Germline V CDR1 and CDR2: SGHTA, FQGNSA. Trimming cost V 6 bases and J 3 bases, with 10 bases left between them. This CDR3 contains 13 residues. The CDR3 spells CASSSRETDTQYF. DNA for the CDR3: TGTGCCAGCAGTAGTCGAGAAACAGATACGCAGTATTTT.

V and J are TRBV7-2 and TRBJ2-3; TRBD1 matches 7 bases. The trim removed 5 bases at V and 7 bases at J, leaving 9 bases unmatched. This CDR3 has 14 amino acids. CDR1 is SGHTA, CDR2 FQGNSA, per germline. CDR3 amino acids: CASSADRGRNTQYF. DNA for the CDR3: TGTGCCAGCAGCGCCGATAGGGGGCGAAATACGCAGTATTTT.